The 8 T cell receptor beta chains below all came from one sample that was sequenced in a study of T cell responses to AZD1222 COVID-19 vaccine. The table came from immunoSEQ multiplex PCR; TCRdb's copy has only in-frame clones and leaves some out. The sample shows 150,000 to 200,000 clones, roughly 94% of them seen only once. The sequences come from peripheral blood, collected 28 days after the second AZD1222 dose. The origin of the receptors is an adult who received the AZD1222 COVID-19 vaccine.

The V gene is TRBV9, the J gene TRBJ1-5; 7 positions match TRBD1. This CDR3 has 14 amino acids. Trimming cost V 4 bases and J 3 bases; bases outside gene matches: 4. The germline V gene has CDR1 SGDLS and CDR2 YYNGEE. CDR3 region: CASSIGQANQPQHF. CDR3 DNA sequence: TGTGCCAGCAGCATCGGACAGGCCAATCAGCCCCAGCATTTT.

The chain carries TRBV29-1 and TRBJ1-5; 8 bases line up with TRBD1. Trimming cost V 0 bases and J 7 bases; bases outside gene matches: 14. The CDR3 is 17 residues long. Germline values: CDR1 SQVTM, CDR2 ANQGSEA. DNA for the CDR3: TGCAGCGTTGAAGAAGGAATAGTGACAGGGGTTTACCAGCCCCAGCATTTT. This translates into CSVEEGIVTGVYQPQHF.

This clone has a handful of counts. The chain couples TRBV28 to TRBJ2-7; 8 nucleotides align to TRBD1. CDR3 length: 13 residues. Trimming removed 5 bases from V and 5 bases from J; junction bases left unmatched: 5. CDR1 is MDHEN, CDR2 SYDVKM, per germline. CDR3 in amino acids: CASSRTGLNEQYF. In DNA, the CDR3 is TGTGCCAGCAGTCGGACAGGGCTCAACGAGCAGTACTTC.

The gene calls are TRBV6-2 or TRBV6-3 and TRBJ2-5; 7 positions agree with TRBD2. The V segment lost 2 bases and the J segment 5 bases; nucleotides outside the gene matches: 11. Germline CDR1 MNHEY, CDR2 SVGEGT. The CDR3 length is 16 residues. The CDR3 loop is CASSYPTAMGGETQYF. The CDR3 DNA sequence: TGTGCCAGCAGTTACCCTACTGCTATGGGAGGGGAGACCCAGTACTTC.

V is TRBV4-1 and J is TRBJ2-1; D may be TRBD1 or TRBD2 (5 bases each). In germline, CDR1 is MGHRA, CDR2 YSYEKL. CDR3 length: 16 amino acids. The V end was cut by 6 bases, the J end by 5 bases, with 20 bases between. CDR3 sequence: CASSLTGTLRNNEQFF. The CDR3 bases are TGCGCCAGCAGTCTAACCGGGACCCTAAGGAACAATGAGCAGTTCTTC.

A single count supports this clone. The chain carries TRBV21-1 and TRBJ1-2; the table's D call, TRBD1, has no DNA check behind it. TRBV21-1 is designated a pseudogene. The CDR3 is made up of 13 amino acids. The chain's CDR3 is CASRTQGKNGYTF. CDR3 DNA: TGTGCCAGCAGAACCCAGGGTAAAAATGGCTACACCTTC.

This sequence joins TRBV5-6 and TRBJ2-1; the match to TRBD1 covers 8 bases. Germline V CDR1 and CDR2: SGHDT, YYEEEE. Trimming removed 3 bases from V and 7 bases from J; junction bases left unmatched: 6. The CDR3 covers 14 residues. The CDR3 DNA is TGTGCCAGCAGCTGGACAGGGCAGTGGAATGAGCAGTTCTTC. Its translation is CASSWTGQWNEQFF.

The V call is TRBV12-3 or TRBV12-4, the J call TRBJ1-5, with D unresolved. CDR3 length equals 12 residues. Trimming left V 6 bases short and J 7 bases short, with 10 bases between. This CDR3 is CASSYNGQPQHF. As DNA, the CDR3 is TGTGCCAGCAGCTACAATGGGCAGCCCCAGCATTTT.